This T cell receptor beta chain was documented in a study of T cell repertoires in cytomegalovirus infection. A single record per CDR3 protein comes from TCRdb applying MiXCR to the reads. Of about 190,000 distinct CDR3 sequences listed, 8.5% to 10% are singletons. CDR1 and CDR2 from the germline V gene are SGHRS and YFSETQ. V was shortened by 0 bases and J by 3 bases, with 6 bases between the two germline ends. This CDR3 contains 14 residues. This TCR derives from a human donor in good health (CMV status not recorded). Some clones in this sample may be carry-over from other donors' samples. Sequencing was performed on PBMCs. The chain uses TRBV5-1 and TRBJ1-4; no reliable D call. The CDR3 region is CASSLGVSNEKLFF. In nucleotides, the CDR3 is TGCGCCAGCAGCTTGGGGGTTTCTAATGAAAAACTGTTTTTT.